What follows describes a single T cell receptor beta chain. This clone was observed a few times. The antigen it binds to is not known. Base qualities were left out, and no much larger clone turns up one base away. Library preparation was by the immunoSEQ multiplex PCR assay. RNA was extracted from all samples and reverse transcribed into cDNA as template for TCR sequencing. SuperScript III was used for first-strand cDNA synthesis, primed with a 2:1 mix of oligo-dT and random hexamers. A synthetic immune receptor repertoire was used to assess amplification bias, and residual bias was removed computationally. The original pipeline was this. Raw reads were preprocessed to remove errors, and CDR3 was defined according to IMGT conventions as the region from the conserved cysteine to phenylalanine. Clonality was calculated as 1 minus Shannon entropy normalized by log2 of the number of productive unique TCRs. Scalp TCRbeta sequences were cross-referenced with sorted blood CD4 and CD8 repertoires so that the CD4 or CD8 identity of scalp clones could be inferred. TCRdb retrieved this table from immuneACCESS and kept in-frame rearrangements only. Not all clones are present; in checked studies, unresolved V genes account for under half, and no reason is known for the remainder. V, J and clone size are those of that table, while D and trimming were read from the DNA. Here the sample has 150,000 to 200,000 clones; about 60% occur a single time. The leading ten clones occupy roughly 12% of the sample.

This entry is derived from a study of CD8+ T cells in alopecia areata (dated by TCRdb to 2016 to 2019). For the study in its entirety: Treated patients were enrolled in an open-label pilot trial of oral tofacitinib at 5 to 10 mg twice daily for moderate-to-severe alopecia areata. In both human patients and the C3H/HeJ mouse model, the study applied high-throughput TCRbeta sequencing to look at T cell clonal expansion in alopecia areata. RNA was extracted with the PAXgene miRNA kit for fixed scalp, the miRNeasy kit for PBMCs, and the RNeasy kit for mouse skin. immunoSEQ multiplex PCR using 35 Vbeta forward primers and 13 Jbeta reverse primers was used to amplify TCRbeta CDR3 regions. Patients on tofacitinib were biopsied at baseline and after 4 and 24 weeks of treatment, and several of the patients also had a later scalp biopsy. In treated patients, disease severity was measured using the SALT score, which gives the percentage of scalp surface area affected. Scalp clonality was compared among normal scalp (n=4), patchy alopecia areata scalp (n=8), and alopecia totalis/universalis scalp (n=8). Human TCRbeta sequencing covered scalp tissue and sorted CD4+ and CD8+ peripheral blood T cells from patchy and totalis/universalis alopecia areata patients and healthy controls. Tofacitinib was given for 6 to 18 months, followed by 6 months of follow-up off drug to assess delayed response and recurrence. Findings and caveats that apply to the study as a whole: Because the treated cohort was small and included a single nonresponder, larger studies are needed to assess links between baseline CD8+ expansion and response. Tofacitinib significantly lowered scalp clonality and the number of expanded CD8+ clones among the top 100 scalp clones. During tofacitinib treatment, many expanded lesional clones remained in scalp and blood, and this persistence may partly explain relapse after treatment is stopped. Compared with mice, TCR sequences shared between patients were less clear, possibly partly because of HLA diversity across the patient population. Resident alphabeta T cells in normal human skin are also sequenced, complicating scalp TCR repertoire analysis, unlike mouse skin dominated by gammadelta T cells. Higher clonality and more expanded CD8+ clones were observed in lesional scalp than in normal scalp, particularly in alopecia totalis/universalis, a finding suggestive of antigenic drive.

The sample's time point label, in plain terms: roughly 24 weeks on oral tofacitinib. The meaning of the sample's treatment or condition label: oral pan-JAK inhibitor, 5-10 mg twice daily. Lesional scalp punch biopsies and peripheral blood were obtained from alopecia areata patients. After PBMCs were isolated by density centrifugation and stained for CD3, CD4 and CD8, a FACSAria was used to sort CD4+ and CD8+ T cells. The V end loses 2 bases and the J end loses 8 bases, and a stretch of 18 bases separates them. The CDR3 runs 15 residues from the cysteine to the phenylalanine. Here the CDR3 DNA is all that survives: 45 bases in frame from base 1. CDR1 and CDR2, per the germline V gene, are MNHEY and SVGAGI.

The TCR comes from a human donor with alopecia areata. The sample was CD8+ T cells sorted from blood, taken at week 24, from a patient treated with tofacitinib. The rearranged chain carries TRBV6-5 and TRBJ1-2; the best D guess is TRBD1, with 6 bases matching. The bases are TGTGCCAGCAGTTACACTCAGGGGCCCCCGGGAGGCTACACCTTC. This encodes CASSYTQGPPGGYTF.